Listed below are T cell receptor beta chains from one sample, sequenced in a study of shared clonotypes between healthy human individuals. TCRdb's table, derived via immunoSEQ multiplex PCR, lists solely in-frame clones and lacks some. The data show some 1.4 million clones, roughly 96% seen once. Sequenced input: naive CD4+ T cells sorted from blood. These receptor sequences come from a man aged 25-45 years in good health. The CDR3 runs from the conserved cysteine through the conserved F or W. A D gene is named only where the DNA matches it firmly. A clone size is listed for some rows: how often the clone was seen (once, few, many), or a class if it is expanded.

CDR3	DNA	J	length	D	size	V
CASSLLQDTGYTF	TGTGCCAGCAGCCTACTACAGGATACTGGCTACACCTTC	TRBJ1-2	13	-	-	TRBV28
CATLENGSRKTQYF	TGTGCCACTCTAGAGAACGGGAGTCGGAAGACCCAGTACTTC	TRBJ2-5	14	-	-	TRBV28
CASRRTSRGLDEKLFF	TGTGCCAGTAGGCGAACCTCAAGGGGGCTGGATGAAAAACTGTTTTTT	TRBJ1-4	16	TRBD1	-	TRBV19
CASSSPGHPYNEQFF	TGTGCCAGCAGCTCCCCGGGACATCCCTACAATGAGCAGTTCTTC	TRBJ2-1	15	-	-	TRBV7-9
CASSPLGGEAFF	TGTGCCAGCAGCCCCTTGGGGGGTGAAGCTTTCTTT	TRBJ1-1	12	-	once	TRBV7-9
CASSLGQGAVVDTIYF	TGTGCCAGCAGCTTAGGCCAGGGGGCTGTAGTGGACACCATATATTTT	TRBJ1-3	16	TRBD1	-	TRBV7-6
CASSDQQGSGELFF	TGTGCCAGCTCAGATCAGCAGGGGTCTGGGGAGCTGTTTTTT	TRBJ2-2	14	-	-	TRBV18
CASSVLPGQGQATYEQYF	TGCGCCAGCAGCGTATTGCCGGGACAGGGCCAGGCGACCTACGAGCAGTACTTC	TRBJ2-7	18	TRBD1	-	TRBV5-1
CASSVGAGLSRETQYF	TGTGCCAGCAGCGTAGGCGCAGGCCTCTCAAGGGAGACCCAGTACTTC	TRBJ2-5	16	-	once	TRBV9
CASSGTGSEQYF	TGTGCCAGCAGCGGGACAGGTTCCGAGCAGTACTTC	TRBJ2-7	12	TRBD1	-	TRBV9
CSARSREQFF	TGCAGTGCTAGGAGCCGTGAGCAGTTCTTC	TRBJ2-1	10	-	-	TRBV20-1
CASSSQAHYEQYF	TGCGCCAGCAGCTCCCAAGCCCACTACGAGCAGTACTTC	TRBJ2-7	13	-	-	TRBV5-1
CASEEQWSEAFF	TGTGCCAGCGAAGAACAGTGGTCTGAAGCTTTCTTT	TRBJ1-1	12	-	-	TRBV28
CASSIDPGTGFYNEQFF	TGTGCCAGCAGCATTGACCCCGGGACAGGGTTTTACAATGAGCAGTTCTTC	TRBJ2-1	17	TRBD1	-	TRBV9
CSGSGEETQYF	TGCAGTGGATCCGGGGAAGAGACCCAGTACTTC	TRBJ2-5	11	-	-	TRBV20-1
CATSIRLAPETQYF	TGTGCCACCAGCATAAGACTAGCCCCGGAGACCCAGTACTTC	TRBJ2-5	14	TRBD2	-	TRBV15
CASSPGLGIAYEQYF	TGCGCCAGCAGCCCCGGACTAGGGATAGCCTACGAGCAGTACTTC	TRBJ2-7	15	TRBD2	-	TRBV5-1
CAISERTGDYNEQFF	TGTGCCATCAGTGAAAGGACAGGAGACTACAATGAGCAGTTCTTC	TRBJ2-1	15	TRBD1	-	TRBV10-3
CASSPRGGAGEKLFF	TGCGCCAGCAGCCCCCGCGGAGGGGCCGGCGAAAAACTGTTTTTT	TRBJ1-4	15	-	-	TRBV5-1
CASSLIYTRTEAFF	TGTGCCAGCAGTCTAATATATACTCGGACTGAAGCTTTCTTT	TRBJ1-1	14	-	-	TRBV27
CASSLGEGPATNEKLFF	TGTGCCAGCAGCTTAGGAGAGGGACCTGCAACTAATGAAAAACTGTTTTTT	TRBJ1-4	17	-	-	TRBV11-2
CASSLAALGTGELFF	TGTGCTAGCAGCTTGGCGGCTTTGGGCACCGGGGAGCTGTTTTTT	TRBJ2-2	15	-	-	TRBV7-7
CATGGATLQETQYF	TGTGCCACAGGAGGAGCCACCCTCCAAGAGACCCAGTACTTC	TRBJ2-5	14	-	-	TRBV6-6
CASTEGSSYEQYF	TGCGCCAGCACCGAGGGAAGCTCCTACGAGCAGTACTTC	TRBJ2-7	13	-	-	TRBV5-1
CASSLGGGGEETQYF	TGTGCCAGCAGCTTAGGAGGCGGTGGGGAGGAGACCCAGTACTTC	TRBJ2-5	15	-	-	TRBV11-3
CASSDRGGYTF	TGTGCCAGCAGTGACCGGGGGGGCTACACCTTC	TRBJ1-2	11	-	-	TRBV2
CARSPGQGKLYNQPQHF	TGTGCCAGAAGCCCCGGACAGGGGAAATTGTACAATCAGCCCCAGCATTTT	TRBJ1-5	17	TRBD1	-	TRBV5-3
CASSTTYEQYF	TGTGCCAGTAGTACTACCTACGAGCAGTACTTC	TRBJ2-7	11	-	-	TRBV19
CSVVASDRAALGGYTF	TGCAGCGTTGTGGCTTCGGACAGGGCTGCTTTGGGTGGCTACACCTTC	TRBJ1-2	16	TRBD1	once	TRBV29-1
CASSLQGTTEAFF	TGTGCCAGCAGCTTACAGGGGACCACTGAAGCTTTCTTT	TRBJ1-1	13	TRBD1	-	TRBV5-4
CASSQEQTRGSYEQFF	TGCGCCAGCAGCCAAGAGCAGACTAGAGGGAGCTATGAGCAGTTCTTC	TRBJ2-1	16	-	-	TRBV4-1
CASSFTLHSVNQPQHF	TGTGCCAGCAGTTTTACGTTACACTCAGTCAATCAGCCCCAGCATTTT	TRBJ1-5	16	-	-	TRBV6-6
CSVEGPSTDTQYF	TGCAGCGTTGAAGGTCCCAGCACAGATACGCAGTATTTT	TRBJ2-3	13	-	once	TRBV29-1
CASSLGTSGQFF	TGTGCCAGCAGCCTCGGGACTAGCGGACAGTTCTTC	TRBJ2-1	12	TRBD2	-	TRBV11-2
CASSPSGGNYGYTF	TGTGCCAGCAGCCCTAGCGGCGGAAACTATGGCTACACCTTC	TRBJ1-2	14	-	-	TRBV28
CATRGQGADTIYF	TGTGCCACCCGCGGCCAGGGGGCGGACACCATATATTTT	TRBJ1-3	13	TRBD1	-	TRBV6-5
CASSRQGTFDQPQHF	TGTGCCAGTAGTAGACAGGGGACTTTTGATCAGCCCCAGCATTTT	TRBJ1-5	15	TRBD1	-	TRBV19
CASTKGGQGNDGYTF	TGTGCCAGCACTAAGGGGGGACAGGGGAACGATGGCTACACCTTC	TRBJ1-2	15	TRBD1	-	TRBV2
CASSPGSGLAFTEQFF	TGTGCCAGCAGCCCCGGATCGGGACTAGCTTTCACTGAGCAGTTCTTC	TRBJ2-1	16	TRBD2	-	TRBV9
CASSPLADQETQYF	TGTGCCAGCTCTCCCCTCGCGGACCAAGAGACCCAGTACTTC	TRBJ2-5	14	-	-	TRBV18
CASSNPAPGGSTLEQYF	TGTGCCAGCAGTAACCCAGCCCCGGGCGGGAGCACCCTCGAGCAGTACTTC	TRBJ2-7	17	TRBD2	once	TRBV28